This T cell receptor (beta chain) was sequenced in a study of T cell responses to AZD1222 COVID-19 vaccine (dated by TCRdb to the early 2020s). In terms of the full investigation: TCR sequencing covered roughly 230 trial participants: 200 to 210 given two doses of AZD1222 and approximately 26 given two doses of MenACWY control vaccine. Trial participants were enrolled into age subgroups of 18-55, 56-69 and 70-plus years, which contained around 140, 26 and 57 TCR-sequenced participants, respectively. Broader findings and caveats from the paper: Only 5 to 7 AZD1222 recipients were SARS-CoV-2 seropositive at baseline, limiting conclusions about previously exposed vaccinees. Because no day 14 peak-response samples were available, the repertoires could be characterized only after the peak T cell response. Participants were mostly white British, with more females than males. The authors suggested clonal diversity may have been underestimated. The vaccine-associated CD4 TCRs covered the entire spike protein, and the dominant responses fell in regions 160-218 and 743-854. Reportedly, close to half of the unique spike-specific TCRs recognized epitopes lying outside the regions that are mutated in the B.1.351 and B.1.1.7 variants. After two AZD1222 doses, spike-specific TCR breadth and depth were significantly higher than at day 0 and than in MenACWY recipients. The 56-69-year group was small, and its depth increase did not reach significance, likely because of low power.

Notes on this clone: What antigen it recognizes has not been identified. Base quality data are lacking; no much larger clone is found one base away.

Relative to germline, V is 2 bases shorter and J is 3 bases shorter, with 12 bases between their ends. From the cysteine up to the phenylalanine, the CDR3 has a length of 14 residues. The only DNA kept is the CDR3, 42 bases in frame from the first base. CDR1 is given as SGHKS and CDR2 as YYEKEE, both from the germline V gene (reference sequence). The time point tag for this specimen amounts to: about 28 days (+/-7) after the second vaccine dose. AZD1222 recipients given second doses at about 4 weeks or at about 12 weeks were pooled, since spike-specific TCR depth and breadth were not found to differ between the two schedules. Samples from vaccinated people were obtained from the UK trials COV001 and COV002, which included a single-blind randomized controlled phase 2/3 trial of AZD1222 (ChAdOx1 nCoV-19) in healthy adults. Trial participant PBMC samples were collected at day 0 and day 28 after the second dose for TCRbeta chain sequencing.

The CDR3 regions of human TCRbeta chains were subjected to immunosequencing. The authors' analysis ran thus. Repertoire TCRs were checked for matches against a reference library of SARS-CoV-2-specific TCRs that had been generated using the MIRA antigen-specificity platform. Breadth meant the fraction of unique TCRs that were SARS-CoV-2-associated, whereas depth meant the fraction of total T cells that were SARS-CoV-2-associated. Each spike-specific TCR was assigned to its reactive spike region and to a CD4 or CD8 class using the MIRA data. Log10-transformed breadth and depth values were compared by one-way ANOVA with Sidak's multiple comparisons tests. The immuneACCESS repertoire file appears here via TCRdb, limited to in-frame rearrangements. These files lack a portion of the clones; in checked studies, under half of the deficit traces to unresolved V genes, and the cause of the others is not known. That table supplies the V and J calls and clone size; D and trimming were determined from the DNA. The sample yields 150,000 to 200,000 clones; just over 90% were counted once. The ten largest clones add up to more than 0.9% of the sample.

The chain is encoded by TRBV5-5 joined to TRBJ2-7; the D call is tentative, TRBD1 or TRBD2, as each matches 5 bases. The receptor was derived from an adult who received the AZD1222 COVID-19 vaccine. The sample here was peripheral blood, taken 28 days after the second AZD1222 dose. The CDR3 protein sequence reads: CASSFTGLDYEQYF. The nucleotide sequence is TGTGCCAGCAGCTTCACAGGACTTGACTACGAGCAGTACTTC.